This T cell receptor beta chain comes out of a study of cytomegalovirus exposure and HLA in healthy donors. Notes on the study in general: The authors listed around 150 TCR beta chains as cytomegalovirus-associated. CMV antigen specificity was confirmed in vitro for a few CMV-associated chains.

Assay: immunoSEQ multiplex PCR; the TCRdb copy retains only in-frame clones and omits some. The repertoire holds approximately 160,000 clones, with around 96% as singletons. In the case of this clone: What it binds is unknown.

CDR1 and CDR2 from the germline V gene are MGHRA and YSYEKL. This CDR3 comprises 15 residues. Trimming shortened V by 0 bases and J by 4 bases, and 11 bases separated the two germline ends. The chain uses TRBV4-1 and TRBJ2-3; maybe TRBD2 (5 bases). The sample was PBMCs. The sequence was collected from a woman in her late teens or twenties in good health and CMV-seronegative. CDR3 region: CASSQEYREADTQYF. In nucleotides, the CDR3 is TGCGCCAGCAGCCAAGAGTATCGGGAAGCAGATACGCAGTATTTT.